Reported below is one T cell receptor beta chain. This sample is part of a study of blood T cell repertoires in COVID-19. Germline CDR1 and CDR2: LGHDT and YNNKEL (reference sequence). The CDR3 is 17 residues long. Losses at the gene ends were 4 bases for V and 3 bases for J; bases not matched to a gene: 4. Sequencing was performed with immunoSEQ multiplex PCR; in TCRdb, only in-frame clones are kept and a portion is missing. In the table there are just over 150,000 clones, 82% of which are singletons. This clonotype originated in a woman between 35 and 50 years old with COVID-19, enrolled during active disease. This chain connects TRBV3-1 (or the pseudogene TRBV3-2) to TRBJ2-4; 15 bases map to TRBD2. The sample was peripheral blood. As DNA, the CDR3 is TGTGCCAGCAGCCGGACTAGCGGGGGGGTGGTCAAAAACATTCAGTACTTC. Amino acid sequence: CASSRTSGGVVKNIQYF.